One sample yielded the 32 T cell receptor beta chains listed below, sequenced in a study of cytotoxic CD8 clonotypes in ibrutinib-treated CLL (dated by TCRdb to 2020 to 2023). Libraries were constructed by the immunoSEQ multiplex PCR assay. The source is immuneACCESS, and TCRdb retained only in-frame sequences with V and J called. Part of the clones is not carried over; for the studies checked, unresolved V genes explain less than half of this, and the remainder is unexplained. This sample lists about 24,000 clones; under 85% were detected once. Together, the top ten hold over 8% of the sample. Source: PBMCs, taken before ibrutinib treatment. The source is a human donor with chronic lymphocytic leukemia.

The J gene is TRBJ2-1, the V gene TRBV5-1; no definite D call. Germline-derived CDR1 and CDR2 are SGHRS and YFSETQ. The CDR3 contains 14 residues. The V gene lost 0 bases and the J gene lost 10 bases, with 14 bases spanning the gap. This chain's CDR3 is CASSLEHGMGEQFF. CDR3 nucleotides: TGCGCCAGCAGCTTGGAACACGGAATGGGCGAGCAGTTCTTC.

The rearrangement links TRBV6-5 to TRBJ2-1; a possible D gene is TRBD2 (5 bases). The CDR3 spans 14 residues. Germline V gene data show CDR1 as MNHEY and CDR2 as SVGAGI. Trimming shortened V by 9 bases and J by 0 bases, and 12 bases separated the two germline ends. The CDR3 protein is CASKDFASYNEQFF. DNA for the CDR3: TGTGCCAGTAAGGACTTTGCCTCCTACAATGAGCAGTTCTTC.

The rearrangement uses TRBV19 and TRBJ2-1; 9 bases map to TRBD1. The junction had 4 bases not matched to a gene; V was cut back by 4 bases and J by 0 bases. The CDR3 has 16 amino acids. The germline V gene encodes CDR1 LNHDA and CDR2 SQIVND (reference sequence). CDR3 in amino acids: CASSTGQGISYNEQFF. CDR3 nucleotides: TGTGCCAGTAGTACAGGACAGGGGATCTCCTACAATGAGCAGTTCTTC.

J is TRBJ2-1 and V is TRBV14; TRBD1 matches 7 bases. The CDR3 is 14 residues long. The V gene end was trimmed by 6 bases and the J gene end by 5 bases; junction bases not matched to a gene: 7. Germline values: CDR1 SGHDN, CDR2 FVKESK. The CDR3 region is CASRLRGTDNEQFF. CDR3 nucleotides: TGTGCCAGCAGACTCAGGGGGACGGACAATGAGCAGTTCTTC.

The rearrangement uses TRBV6-1 and TRBJ2-7, with a weak D call TRBD1 (5 bases). Trimming took 0 bases from V and 7 from J, leaving 28 bases between them. CDR1 and CDR2 from the germline V gene are MNHNS and SASEGT. The CDR3 is 19 amino acids. CDR3 sequence reads: CASSEAQGSAPNLPGEQYF. CDR3 sequence (DNA): TGTGCCAGCAGTGAAGCCCAGGGCTCTGCTCCAAACCTGCCAGGTGAGCAGTACTTC.

CDR3 protein: CAWSAGQAGELFF. The DNA for the CDR3 is TGTGCCTGGAGTGCCGGACAGGCCGGGGAGCTGTTTTTT. The chain joins TRBV30 to TRBJ2-2, with 7 nucleotides matching TRBD1. Germline V gives CDR1 GTSNPN, CDR2 SVGIG (reference sequence). The CDR3 contains 13 residues. V was clipped by 1 base and J by 6 bases; unmatched bases: 2.

This clone was counted a single time. This chain uses TRBV11-2 with TRBJ1-4, with a weak D call TRBD1 (5 bases). Germline lookup yields CDR1 SGHAT and CDR2 FQNNGV. CDR3 length: 16 amino acids. Deletions cut 3 bases from V and 4 bases from J, with 15 bases between. The CDR3 region is CASSFGTEGINEKLFF. CDR3 DNA sequence: TGTGCCAGCAGCTTTGGGACGGAGGGAATTAATGAAAAACTGTTTTTT.

The rearrangement uses TRBV19 and TRBJ2-1, with TRBD2 as a possible D gene (7 bases). Germline V gene lookup returns CDR1 LNHDA and CDR2 SQIVND (reference sequence). The V gene lost 4 bases and the J gene lost 4 bases, with 14 bases spanning the gap. This CDR3 is 15 amino acids long. Written as DNA, the CDR3 is TGTGCCAGTAGTAGGGAGGGGGGGGCGTACAATGAGCAGTTCTTC. It yields the protein CASSREGGAYNEQFF.

The V call is TRBV15, the J call TRBJ2-1; D is perhaps TRBD2 (6 bases). Germline V CDR1 and CDR2: LNHNV, YYDKDF (reference sequence). CDR3 length equals 15 residues. Trimming took off 6 bases at V and 0 bases at J, with 12 bases between the two ends. CDR3 nucleotide sequence: TGTGCCACCAGTCGCGGGGCGGGCTCCTACAATGAGCAGTTCTTC. Translation: CATSRGAGSYNEQFF. Looking up the rest from reference TRBV15 and TRBJ2-1 gives the full variable domain: DAMVIQNPRYQVTQFGKPVTLSCSQTLNHNVMYWYQQKSSQAPKLLFHYYDKDFNNEADTPDNFQSRRPNTSFCFLDIRSPGLGDTAMYLCATSRGAGSYNEQFFGPGTRLTVL.

The V call is TRBV28, the J call TRBJ2-3; 13 bases fit TRBD2. The junction had 7 bases not matched to a gene; V was cut back by 5 bases and J by 2 bases. The CDR3 has 17 amino acids. The germline V gene encodes CDR1 MDHEN and CDR2 SYDVKM. CDR3 coding DNA: TGTGCCAGCAGTCCAGGACTAGCGGGAGCCGTCACAGATACGCAGTATTTT. Encoded protein: CASSPGLAGAVTDTQYF. The variable domain in full, with the rest retrieved from reference TRBV28 and TRBJ2-3, is DVKVTQSSRYLVKRTGEKVFLECVQDMDHENMFWYRQDPGLGLRLIYFSYDVKMKEKGDIPEGYSVSREKKERFSLILESASTNQTSMYLCASSPGLAGAVTDTQYFGPGTRLTVL.

Here the CDR3 reads CASSSSTNSYEQYF. The CDR3 DNA is TGCGCCAGCAGCTCCTCGACAAACTCCTACGAGCAGTACTTC. The chain couples TRBV5-1 to TRBJ2-7; D is uncertain. Germline CDR1 SGHRS, CDR2 YFSETQ. V gave up 3 bases and J gave up 0 bases, with 10 bases separating them. The length of the CDR3 is 14 residues.

The rearrangement links TRBV6-4 to TRBJ2-1; 9 nucleotides match TRBD1. The CDR3 consists of 16 residues. Germline assignment: CDR1 MRHNA and CDR2 SNTAGT. Germline trimming cut 5 bases from V and 7 bases from J; bases unmatched to any gene: 12. The CDR3 sequence is CASSSGYRGRWNEQFF. The DNA for the CDR3 is TGTGCCAGCAGTAGCGGGTACAGGGGGCGCTGGAATGAGCAGTTCTTC.

The rearrangement joins TRBV27 to TRBJ2-3; D uncertain. The CDR3 runs to 14 residues. The germline V and J ends were trimmed by 2 bases and 2 bases, with 8 bases remaining between them. Germline V gene data show CDR1 as MNHEY and CDR2 as SMNVEV (reference sequence). CDR3 bases: TGTGCCAGCAGTTTACGAGCAACCACAGATACGCAGTATTTT. This gives the protein CASSLRATTDTQYF.

This rearrangement joins TRBV2 to TRBJ1-3, with a possible D match to TRBD1 (5 bases). The length of the CDR3 is 15 residues. CDR1 is SNHLY and CDR2 is FYNNEI in the germline V gene. V gave up 2 bases and J gave up 6 bases, with 14 bases separating them. In DNA form, the CDR3 reads TGTGCCAGCAGTGAACTCCGGGGACCGCTAAACACCATATATTTT. Protein product: CASSELRGPLNTIYF.

This clone is medium-sized (0.01 to 0.1%) within its sample. For the CDR3, the DNA is TGTGCCAGCTCATCGTCCAAGCCGGGACTAGCGGGAGTCGAGCAGTACTTC. Translated: CASSSSKPGLAGVEQYF. The rearrangement joins TRBV18 to TRBJ2-7; 14 bases line up with TRBD2. The CDR3 loop spans 17 amino acids. Germline CDR1 and CDR2: KGHSH and LQKENI. V shed 5 bases and J 6 bases; nucleotides not matched to a gene: 12.

The CDR3 protein is CASSLAPGAGNQPQHF. CDR3 coding DNA: TGTGCCAGCAGCTTAGCGCCAGGGGCAGGCAATCAGCCCCAGCATTTT. This chain connects TRBV7-2 to TRBJ1-5, with D possibly TRBD1 on 6 matching bases. The V end was cut by 0 bases, the J end by 2 bases, with 11 bases between. This CDR3 has 16 residues. CDR1 SGHTA and CDR2 FQGNSA come from the germline V gene. The entire variable domain, with the rest obtained from reference TRBV7-2 and TRBJ1-5, is as follows: GAGVSQSPSNKVTEKGKDVELRCDPISGHTALYWYRQSLGQGLEFLIYFQGNSAPDKSGLPSDRFSAERTGGSVSTLTIQRTQQEDSAVYLCASSLAPGAGNQPQHFGDGTRLSIL.

The V gene is TRBV5-1, the J gene TRBJ1-1; the D gene is possibly TRBD1 (6 bases). CDR1 and CDR2 from the germline V gene are SGHRS and YFSETQ. V was pared by 6 bases and J by 3 bases, with 12 bases between. There are 13 residues in the CDR3. The CDR3 region has the DNA TGCGCCAGCAAGGAGGCAGGGGACACTGAAGCTTTCTTT. Residues: CASKEAGDTEAFF.

V and J are TRBV11-3 and TRBJ1-3; TRBD1 agrees at 8 bases. Trimming took 4 bases from V and 0 from J; bases not matched to a gene: 14. Germline lookup yields CDR1 SGHNT and CDR2 YENEEA. This CDR3 has 19 amino acids. The CDR3 here is CASSSQDRGEEYSGNTIYF. CDR3 in DNA: TGTGCCAGCAGCTCCCAAGACAGGGGCGAGGAATACTCTGGAAACACCATATATTTT. Full variable domain (rest looked up from reference TRBV11-3 and TRBJ1-3): EAGVVQSPRYKIIEKKQPVAFWCNPISGHNTLYWYLQNLGQGPELLIRYENEEAVDDSQLPKDRFSAERLKGVDSTLKIQPAELGDSAVYLCASSSQDRGEEYSGNTIYFGEGSWLTVV.

This clone was found a few times. V and J are TRBV6-1 and TRBJ1-2; D gene uncertain. In germline, CDR1 is MNHNS, CDR2 SASEGT. Between the trimmed V and J ends, which lost 6 bases and 4 bases, there was a span of 12 bases. The CDR3 has 13 residues. CDR3 sequence: CASRRAALYGYTF. For the CDR3, the DNA is TGTGCCAGCAGGCGGGCGGCCCTCTATGGCTACACCTTC.

V gene TRBV15 combines with J gene TRBJ2-6; no reliable D call. V lost 5 bases to trimming and J lost 0 bases, with 8 bases between them. This CDR3 spans 15 amino acids. Germline V gene lookup returns CDR1 LNHNV and CDR2 YYDKDF (reference sequence). The DNA of the CDR3 is TGTGCCACCAGCGGTCATCGCTCTGGGGCCAACGTCCTGACTTTC. Translation gives CATSGHRSGANVLTF.

The chain has TRBV7-9 and TRBJ1-2, with D unresolved. This CDR3 contains 14 residues. With 4 bases removed from V and 5 bases from J, the gap between germline ends came to 14 bases. The germline V gene has CDR1 SEHNR and CDR2 FQNEAQ (reference sequence). The CDR3 loop is CASSSGEGRYGYTF. In nucleotides, the CDR3 is TGTGCCAGCAGCTCCGGGGAAGGGCGGTATGGCTACACCTTC.

The gene calls are TRBV28 and TRBJ1-1; 8 bases are a match to TRBD1. This CDR3 spans 15 amino acids. After removal of 4 bases from V and 1 base from J, the junction contained 5 bases not matched to a gene. Germline CDR1 reads MDHEN; CDR2 reads SYDVKM. The chain's CDR3 is CASSSGGRPNTEAFF. The CDR3 coding sequence is TGTGCCAGCAGTTCAGGGGGCCGTCCGAACACTGAAGCTTTCTTT. Variable domain in full (rest from reference TRBV28 and TRBJ1-1): DVKVTQSSRYLVKRTGEKVFLECVQDMDHENMFWYRQDPGLGLRLIYFSYDVKMKEKGDIPEGYSVSREKKERFSLILESASTNQTSMYLCASSSGGRPNTEAFFGQGTRLTVV.

V is TRBV19 and J is TRBJ2-5, with 7 bases that match TRBD1. CDR1 and CDR2 (germline): LNHDA, SQIVND (reference sequence). CDR3 length: 15 amino acids. The trim removed 5 bases at V and 4 bases at J, leaving 10 bases unmatched. Here the CDR3 DNA reads TGTGCCAGTAGTCCGATGACAGGGAATCTAGAGACCCAGTACTTC. It specifies CASSPMTGNLETQYF.

The genes are TRBV11-2 and TRBJ1-1; D is unclear. Germline CDR1 is SGHAT and CDR2 is FQNNGV. The V gene lost 1 base and the J gene lost 5 bases, with 5 bases spanning the gap. This CDR3 is 12 amino acids long. This chain's CDR3 is CASSLGVTEAFF. The CDR3 coding sequence is TGTGCCAGCAGCTTAGGGGTTACTGAAGCTTTCTTT.

The chain carries TRBV19 and TRBJ2-5, with 14 bases identical to TRBD2. Germline V gene sequence: CDR1 LNHDA, CDR2 SQIVND (reference sequence). Trimming removed 5 bases from V and 1 base from J; junction bases left unmatched: 3. This CDR3 has 16 residues. CDR3 bases: TGTGCCAGTAGTCCGGGACTAGCGGGAGTCCAAGAGACCCAGTACTTC. This sequence encodes CASSPGLAGVQETQYF.

In its sample, this clone was seen once. The V call is TRBV10-1, the J call TRBJ1-4; D is undetermined. The CDR3 extends over 13 amino acids. The germline V gene has CDR1 WNHNN and CDR2 SYGVQD (reference sequence). V lost 3 bases and J lost 5, with 7 bases in between. DNA of the CDR3: TGCGCCAGCAGTGATGGGATCAATGAAAAACTGTTTTTT. Amino acids: CASSDGINEKLFF.

The chain joins TRBV7-2 to TRBJ1-2; TRBD1 might be the D (6 bases). Germline V gene lookup returns CDR1 SGHTA and CDR2 FQGNSA. Trimming pared 1 base from V and 6 bases from J, leaving 9 bases between. The CDR3 totals 13 residues. CDR3 residues: CASSLDRENGYTF. The DNA of the CDR3 is TGTGCCAGCAGCTTAGACAGGGAAAATGGCTACACCTTC.

The chain combines TRBV18 with TRBJ1-1, with TRBD1 matching 9 bases. This CDR3 has 13 residues. Germline V gives CDR1 KGHSH, CDR2 LQKENI. V gave up 8 bases and J gave up 7 bases; unmatched junction bases: 8. The CDR3 protein is CASTEADRGEAFF. For the CDR3, the DNA is TGTGCCAGCACGGAAGCGGACAGGGGTGAAGCTTTCTTT.

The gene calls are TRBV30 and TRBJ1-1, with TRBD1 as a possible D gene (5 bases). Germline CDR1 is GTSNPN and CDR2 is SVGIG (reference sequence). Trimming left V 3 bases short and J 0 bases short, with 8 bases between. The CDR3 is 13 amino acids. The CDR3 DNA follows: TGTGCCTGGAGCCCGACAGTGAACACTGAAGCTTTCTTT. It codes for CAWSPTVNTEAFF.

This clone is deemed medium-sized (0.01 to 0.1%). The chain carries TRBV29-1 and TRBJ2-1; a weak D match, TRBD1 (5 bases). CDR3 length: 9 residues. Germline V lookup: CDR1 SQVTM, CDR2 ANQGSEA. CDR3 DNA: TGCAGGTGGATCACAGGGCAGTTCTTC. It yields the protein CRWITGQFF.

V gene TRBV2 combines with J gene TRBJ2-7; D is possibly TRBD2 (5 bases). V shed 5 bases and J shed 1 base, with 6 bases lying between them. This CDR3 contains 12 residues. Germline assignment: CDR1 SNHLY and CDR2 FYNNEI. CDR3 bases: TGTGCCAGCAGTAGCGGTTCCTACGAGCAGTACTTC. Its protein is CASSSGSYEQYF.

The gene calls are TRBV4-2 and TRBJ1-4, with unresolved D. The germline V gene encodes CDR1 LGHNA and CDR2 YNFKEQ. The V and J ends lost 0 bases and 11 bases respectively, with 19 bases between them. The CDR3 totals 16 residues. The CDR3 here is CASSQEGQRAGGKLFF. The CDR3 nucleotides read TGTGCCAGCAGCCAAGAAGGGCAAAGGGCGGGAGGTAAACTGTTTTTT.